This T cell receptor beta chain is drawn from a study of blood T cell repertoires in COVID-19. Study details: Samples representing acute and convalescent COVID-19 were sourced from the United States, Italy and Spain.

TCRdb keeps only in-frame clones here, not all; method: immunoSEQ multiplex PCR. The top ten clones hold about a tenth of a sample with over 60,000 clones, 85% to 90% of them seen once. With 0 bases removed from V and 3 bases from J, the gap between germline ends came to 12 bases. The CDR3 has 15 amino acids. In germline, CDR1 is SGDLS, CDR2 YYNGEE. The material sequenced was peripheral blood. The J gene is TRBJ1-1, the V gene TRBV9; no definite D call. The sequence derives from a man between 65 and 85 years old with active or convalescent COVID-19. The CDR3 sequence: CASSVAAYRDTEAFF. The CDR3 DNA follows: TGTGCCAGCAGCGTAGCCGCTTATCGCGACACTGAAGCTTTCTTT.